The 16 T cell receptor beta chains listed next were all sequenced from one sample in a study of identical twins. Each CDR3 protein gets one entry after TCRdb re-called the 5' RACE reads with MiXCR. The sample has around 550,000 distinct CDR3 sequences, 13% to 15% seen once. The sample also formed part of further work on yellow fever vaccine responses in identical twins.

Sequenced: CD4+ T cells sorted from blood. These receptors were collected from a woman aged 18-35 years in good health.

This clonotype was picked up many times. This rearrangement joins TRBV5-1 to TRBJ2-5, with 8 bases identical to TRBD2. Germline CDR1 is SGHRS and CDR2 is YFSETQ. After removal of 3 bases from V and 1 base from J, the junction contained 8 bases not matched to a gene. The CDR3 covers 16 residues. CDR3 loop: CASSSQAGEAQETQYF. Written as DNA, the CDR3 is TGCGCCAGCAGCTCACAAGCGGGGGAGGCCCAAGAGACCCAGTACTTC. The variable domain in full, completed from reference TRBV5-1 and TRBJ2-5, reads KAGVTQTPRYLIKTRGQQVTLSCSPISGHRSVSWYQQTPGQGLQFLFEYFSETQRNKGNFPGRFSGRQFSNSRSEMNVSTLELGDSALYLCASSSQAGEAQETQYFGPGTRLLVL.

This clonotype was observed at least ten times. The gene calls are TRBV5-5 and TRBJ2-1; no clear D gene. Germline V gene data show CDR1 as SGHKS and CDR2 as YYEKEE (reference sequence). The V end was cut by 0 bases, the J end by 3 bases, with 10 bases between. The CDR3 covers 15 residues. CDR3 amino acids: CASSLGLALYNEQFF. The CDR3 DNA follows: TGTGCCAGCAGCTTGGGACTTGCCCTCTACAATGAGCAGTTCTTC.

The V gene is TRBV3-1, the J gene TRBJ1-6; possibly TRBD1 for D (5 bases). From germline, CDR1 is LGHDT and CDR2 YNNKEL (reference sequence). Trimming left V 0 bases short and J 0 bases short, with 18 bases between. This CDR3 spans 20 amino acids. For the CDR3, the DNA is TGTGCCAGCAGCCAAGATTACCCAGGGACGACTAGCTCCTATAATTCACCCCTCCACTTT. This encodes CASSQDYPGTTSSYNSPLHF.

This clonotype was found many times. The chain couples TRBV12-3 or TRBV12-4 to TRBJ2-1; D possibly uses TRBD1 or TRBD2 (5 bases each). The CDR3 spans 14 residues. V lost 5 bases to trimming and J lost 10 bases, with 18 bases between them. The chain's CDR3 is CASSPLGERSEQFF. The DNA for the CDR3 is TGTGCCAGCAGTCCCCTGGGGGAGCGATCGGAGCAGTTCTTC.

This clonotype has only a few counts. This chain connects TRBV6-1 to TRBJ2-3; TRBD2 agrees at 8 bases. V lost 5 bases and J lost 2; bases outside the gene matches: 15. In germline, CDR1 is MNHNS, CDR2 SASEGT. This CDR3 contains 18 residues. The CDR3 region is CASSPSRVGGRLTDTQYF. The DNA of the CDR3 is TGTGCCAGCAGTCCGTCTAGGGTGGGCGGGAGGCTCACAGATACGCAGTATTTT.

The chain uses TRBV7-9 and TRBJ2-3; 7 nucleotides match TRBD2. The V gene end was trimmed by 0 bases and the J gene end by 2 bases; junction bases not matched to a gene: 2. The CDR3 is 15 residues long. Germline loops: CDR1 SEHNR, CDR2 FQNEAQ (reference sequence). The CDR3: CASSLARGDTDTQYF. DNA of the CDR3: TGTGCCAGCAGCTTAGCCCGGGGGGACACAGATACGCAGTATTTT.

The genes are TRBV7-9 and TRBJ2-5, with D perhaps given as TRBD1 or TRBD2 (5 bases each). This CDR3 comprises 15 residues. V shed 5 bases and J shed 5 bases, with 18 bases lying between them. The V gene's germline CDR1 is SEHNR and CDR2 FQNEAQ (reference sequence). The CDR3 sequence: CASSLRAREVETQYF. DNA for the CDR3: TGTGCCAGCAGCCTCAGGGCTCGGGAAGTGGAGACCCAGTACTTC.

This clonotype occurred a few times. V gene TRBV6-5 combines with J gene TRBJ2-5; D is uncertain. The length of the CDR3 is 14 residues. V lost 0 bases, J lost 1 base, and 6 bases lay in between. Germline loops: CDR1 MNHEY, CDR2 SVGAGI. The CDR3 coding sequence is TGTGCCAGCAGTTACTCGATACTCCAAGAGACCCAGTACTTC. Protein sequence: CASSYSILQETQYF.

This clonotype was seen a handful of times. J is TRBJ2-4 and V is TRBV18, with 7 nucleotides matching TRBD2. The CDR3 totals 16 residues. In germline, CDR1 is KGHSH, CDR2 LQKENI. J gave up 7 bases and V 2 bases, and 11 bases lay outside the gene matches. The CDR3 is CASSPLLANHENIQYF. DNA of the CDR3: TGTGCCAGCTCACCATTACTAGCGAACCATGAGAACATTCAGTACTTC.

In its sample, this clonotype was seen many times. The J gene is TRBJ2-1, the V gene TRBV5-1; 7 bases match TRBD2. Germline V gives CDR1 SGHRS, CDR2 YFSETQ. The length of the CDR3 is 15 residues. J was trimmed by 7 bases and V by 3 bases; bases with no gene match: 10. DNA of the CDR3: TGCGCCAGCAGCTCCGGGGGAGGGCCTTATAATGAGCAGTTCTTC. Protein: CASSSGGGPYNEQFF. Together with reference TRBV5-1 and TRBJ2-1, the CDR3 gives the full variable domain: KAGVTQTPRYLIKTRGQQVTLSCSPISGHRSVSWYQQTPGQGLQFLFEYFSETQRNKGNFPGRFSGRQFSNSRSEMNVSTLELGDSALYLCASSSGGGPYNEQFFGPGTRLTVL.

This clonotype has a count of ten or more. The rearrangement joins TRBV14 to TRBJ2-1, with 11 bases identical to TRBD2. The germline V gene encodes CDR1 SGHDN and CDR2 FVKESK. This CDR3 has 16 amino acids. With V trimmed by 2 bases and J by 6 bases, 6 bases remained unmatched. CDR3 amino acids: CASSQLGLAGFNEQFF. The CDR3 DNA is TGTGCCAGCAGCCAACTTGGACTAGCGGGTTTCAATGAGCAGTTCTTC.

The genes are TRBV5-8 and TRBJ2-2; 8 nucleotides line up with TRBD2. The CDR3 is made up of 17 amino acids. Trimming took 0 bases from V and 1 from J; bases not matched to a gene: 5. From germline, CDR1 is SGHTS and CDR2 YDEGEE. DNA of the CDR3: TGTGCCAGCAGCTTGGCCAGTCTAGCGGGGAACACCGGGGAGCTGTTTTTT. Its translation is CASSLASLAGNTGELFF.

The rearrangement uses TRBV10-3 and TRBJ2-1; TRBD1 agrees at 8 bases. The germline V gene has CDR1 ENHRY and CDR2 SYGVKD. Losses at the gene ends were 2 bases for V and 8 bases for J; bases not matched to a gene: 5. There are 14 residues in the CDR3. CDR3 region: CAISEGQGHDEQFF. The CDR3 DNA reads TGTGCCATCAGTGAGGGACAGGGTCATGATGAGCAGTTCTTC.

This chain joins TRBV5-1 and TRBJ1-1, with TRBD1 matching over 10 bases. Unmatched junction bases numbered 5, after V lost 4 bases and J lost 5 bases. CDR3 size: 14 residues. Per germline, CDR1 SGHRS and CDR2 YFSETQ. For the CDR3, the DNA is TGCGCCAGCAGCACCGGGACAGGGGAGACTGAAGCTTTCTTT. Translated: CASSTGTGETEAFF.

Only a few counts were recorded for this clonotype. The V gene is TRBV6-2 or TRBV6-3, the J gene TRBJ2-1; unclear D gene. The length of the CDR3 is 14 residues. Germline CDR1 is MNHEY and CDR2 is SVGEGT. V was shortened by 5 bases and J by 3 bases, with 11 bases between the two germline ends. CDR3 sequence reads: CASSTYPSYNEQFF. The CDR3 DNA reads as TGTGCCAGCAGTACCTACCCTAGCTACAATGAGCAGTTCTTC.

The chain links TRBV6-1 to TRBJ1-4; TRBD1 is a possible D gene (6 bases). V was pared by 5 bases and J by 7 bases, with 17 bases between. The CDR3 totals 15 residues. The germline gives CDR1 MNHNS, CDR2 SASEGT. The CDR3 loop is CASSPPTGALEKLFF. Here the CDR3 DNA reads TGTGCCAGCAGTCCCCCGACGGGGGCCCTTGAAAAACTGTTTTTT.